This T cell receptor (beta chain) was sequenced for a study of monozygotic twins with inflammatory bowel disease. TCRdb re-called the 5' RACE reads; every CDR3 protein appears as one record, without DNA. The sample includes under 350,000 distinct CDR3 sequences. Someone took an approximately 2.3 ml blood sample from each of the donors. With no T cell sorting beforehand, total RNA was isolated from whole blood. There are 17 residues in the CDR3. CDR1 is LGHNA and CDR2 is YSLEER in the germline V gene. This sequence joins TRBV4-3 and TRBJ2-6. The sequenced material came from blood. This sequence was found in a human donor with ulcerative colitis or Crohn's disease, or a healthy co-twin of an affected twin (not recorded which). The CDR3 loop is CASSQDNPASGANVLTF.